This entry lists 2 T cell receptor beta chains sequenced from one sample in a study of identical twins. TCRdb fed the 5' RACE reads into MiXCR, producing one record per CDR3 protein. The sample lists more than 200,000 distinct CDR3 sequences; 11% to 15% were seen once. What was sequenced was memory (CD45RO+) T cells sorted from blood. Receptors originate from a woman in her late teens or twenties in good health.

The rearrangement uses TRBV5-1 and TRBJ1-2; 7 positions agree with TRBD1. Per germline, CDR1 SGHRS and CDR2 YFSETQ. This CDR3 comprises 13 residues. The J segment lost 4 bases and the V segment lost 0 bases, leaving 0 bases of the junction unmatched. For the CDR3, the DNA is TGCGCCAGCAGCTTGGGGGACAGCTATGGCTACACCTTC. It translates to CASSLGDSYGYTF.

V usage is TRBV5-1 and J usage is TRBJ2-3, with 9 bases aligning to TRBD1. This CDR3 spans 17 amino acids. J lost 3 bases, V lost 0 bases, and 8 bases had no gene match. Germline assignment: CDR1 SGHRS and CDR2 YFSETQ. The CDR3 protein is CASSLVLRQGGTDTQYF. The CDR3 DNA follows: TGCGCCAGCAGCTTGGTATTAAGACAGGGGGGGACAGATACGCAGTATTTT.